The clone carrying this T cell receptor beta chain has only one observation. Germline CDR1 reads LGHNA; CDR2 reads YNFKEQ. The ends lost 4 bases at V and 5 bases at J; junction bases unmatched: 4. The CDR3 length is 14 residues. These data originate in a study of control samples from healthy donors and cancer patients. Clones were sequenced by immunoSEQ multiplex PCR, and TCRdb holds only the in-frame ones, with some missing. The table lists 100,000 to 150,000 clones, roughly 86% of them singletons. This TCR came from a man aged 55 to 70 in good health. Sequencing was carried out using blood. This chain connects TRBV4-2 to TRBJ1-4; TRBD1 agrees at 7 bases. The CDR3 region has the DNA TGTGCCAGCAGCCCGGGACAGATAAATGAAAAACTGTTTTTT. Residues: CASSPGQINEKLFF.